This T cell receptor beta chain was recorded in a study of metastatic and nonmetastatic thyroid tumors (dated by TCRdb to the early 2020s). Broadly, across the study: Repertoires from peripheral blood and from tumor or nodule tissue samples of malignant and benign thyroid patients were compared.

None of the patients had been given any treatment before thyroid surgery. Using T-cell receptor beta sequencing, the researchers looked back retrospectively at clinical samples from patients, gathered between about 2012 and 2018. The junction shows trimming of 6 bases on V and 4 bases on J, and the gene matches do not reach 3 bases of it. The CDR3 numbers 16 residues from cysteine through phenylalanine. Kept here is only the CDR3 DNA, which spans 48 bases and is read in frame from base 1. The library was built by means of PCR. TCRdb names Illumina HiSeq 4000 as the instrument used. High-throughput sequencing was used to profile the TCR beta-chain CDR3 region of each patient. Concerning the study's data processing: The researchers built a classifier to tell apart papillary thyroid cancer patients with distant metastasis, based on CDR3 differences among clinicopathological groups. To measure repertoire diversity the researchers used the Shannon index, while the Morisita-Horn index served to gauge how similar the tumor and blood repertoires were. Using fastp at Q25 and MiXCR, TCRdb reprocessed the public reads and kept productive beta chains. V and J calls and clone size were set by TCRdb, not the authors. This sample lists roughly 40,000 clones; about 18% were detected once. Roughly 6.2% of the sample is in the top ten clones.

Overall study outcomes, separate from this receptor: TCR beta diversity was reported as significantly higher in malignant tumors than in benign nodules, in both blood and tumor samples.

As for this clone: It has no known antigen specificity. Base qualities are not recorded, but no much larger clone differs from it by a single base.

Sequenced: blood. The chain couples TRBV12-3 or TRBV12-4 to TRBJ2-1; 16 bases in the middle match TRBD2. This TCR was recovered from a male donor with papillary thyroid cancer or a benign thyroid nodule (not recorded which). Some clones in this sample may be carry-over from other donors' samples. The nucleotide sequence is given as TGTGCCAGCAGCCCGGGACTAGCGGGGGGGTACAATGAGCAGTTCTTC. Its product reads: CASSPGLAGGYNEQFF.